This T cell receptor (beta chain) was found in a study of T cell clonality in common variable immunodeficiency. Notes on the study in general: Reportedly, TCR beta sequences from common variable immunodeficiency showed fewer deletions and N-nucleotide insertions.

For this clone: Its antigen is not known.

Both groups were predominantly of Caucasian heritage. CVID subjects were neither ill nor on immunomodulatory or immunosuppressive medication at sampling. TCRdb's table, derived via immunoSEQ multiplex PCR, lists solely in-frame clones and lacks some. The record shows approximately 20,000 clones for this sample, with no singletons present. The source is a human donor with common variable immunodeficiency. The source material was peripheral blood mononuclear cells.

The covered CDR3 bases are TGTGCCAGCAGCTTAGCAGGGACTAATCAGCCC. It specifies CASSLAGTNQP. The entire CDR3 protein reads CASSLAGTNQPQHF. The rearrangement links TRBV7-2 to TRBJ1-5; possible D gene TRBD1, 5 bases. The CDR3 end is not reached by the read, which stops 3 residues before it; the germline J gene fills it in. This CDR3 is 14 amino acids long. Germline V lookup: CDR1 SGHTA, CDR2 FQGNSA. V was clipped by 0 bases and J by 4 bases, with 7 bases between them. Full variable domain (outside the CDR3, taken from reference TRBV7-2 and TRBJ1-5): GAGVSQSPSNKVTEKGKDVELRCDPISGHTALYWYRQSLGQGLEFLIYFQGNSAPDKSGLPSDRFSAERTGGSVSTLTIQRTQQEDSAVYLCASSLAGTNQPQHFGDGTRLSIL.